The sequence of this TCR beta chain was determined in a study of T cell changes during pregnancy in multiple sclerosis (dated by TCRdb to the late 2010s). Describing the broader study: Changes in the T cell repertoire over the course of pregnancy were examined in this study in women with multiple sclerosis.

The CDR3 measures 16 amino acids from cysteine to phenylalanine. The retained sequence is limited to the CDR3, 48 bases, with the frame set at the first base. CDR1 and CDR2 are read off the germline V gene as MNHEY and SVGAGI. The V end loses 0 bases and the J end loses 4 bases, and a stretch of 13 bases separates them. Library prep was done by the immunoSEQ multiplex PCR assay. This immuneACCESS table, as held by TCRdb, lists in-frame sequences with V and J called but not all clones. Of the missing ones, under half trace to an unresolved V gene in checked studies; the others have no known cause. Counted in this sample were approximately 94,000 clones; 92% of them appeared once. The ten largest clonotypes hold less than 2% of the sample. A word on this clone: Its antigen is not yet known. No much larger clonotype is one base removed from it; base qualities were not supplied.

The rearrangement combines TRBV6-5 with TRBJ2-1; TRBD2 could be the D gene, as 7 bases match. The sequence derives from a female donor with multiple sclerosis, enrolled in a pregnancy study. Sequenced here: peripheral blood, sampled after pregnancy. The CDR3 protein sequence reads: CASSYSGGGGYNEQFF. At the DNA level, the sequence is TGTGCCAGCAGTTACTCGGGGGGCGGGGGATACAATGAGCAGTTCTTC.